The 14 T cell receptor beta chains below were found in one sample sequenced in a study of blood T cell repertoires in COVID-19. The table came from immunoSEQ multiplex PCR; TCRdb's copy has only in-frame clones and leaves some out. The table records 50,000 to 65,000 clones, around four fifths of them present only once. Source material: peripheral blood. All receptors derive from a woman aged 50 to 60 with active or convalescent COVID-19.

This chain joins TRBV27 and TRBJ2-7, with 7 bases that match TRBD1. With 1 base clipped from V and 5 bases from J, the junction kept 8 bases outside the gene matches. There are 15 residues in the CDR3. The germline V gene has CDR1 MNHEY and CDR2 SMNVEV (reference sequence). CDR3 residues: CASSLFRPGGDEQYF. The CDR3 DNA reads TGTGCCAGCAGTTTATTTAGGCCAGGGGGTGACGAGCAGTACTTC.

The chain uses TRBV29-1 and TRBJ2-7; weak D call: TRBD1 (6 bases). Deletions cut 2 bases from V and 4 bases from J, with 9 bases between. This CDR3 spans 12 amino acids. The germline V gene has CDR1 SQVTM and CDR2 ANQGSEA. The CDR3 region has the DNA TGCAGCGTTGAAATCCAGGGGTACGAGCAGTACTTC. Translating gives CSVEIQGYEQYF.

The gene calls are TRBV4-2 and TRBJ2-3; 8 nucleotides match TRBD2. CDR1 is LGHNA and CDR2 is YNFKEQ in the germline V gene. The CDR3 extends over 19 amino acids. The V gene end was trimmed by 0 bases and the J gene end by 4 bases; junction bases not matched to a gene: 15. CDR3 sequence (DNA): TGTGCCAGCAGCCAAGATTTCAGGCGTGGAGCGGGAGAATCAGATACGCAGTATTTT. It is translated as CASSQDFRRGAGESDTQYF.

The chain couples TRBV7-2 to TRBJ2-3, with D maybe TRBD2 (6 bases). Looked up from germline, CDR1 is SGHTA and CDR2 is FQGNSA. The CDR3 totals 13 residues. Trimming removed 5 bases at V and 6 bases at J, with 12 bases between. CDR3 sequence reads: CASSAQGLDTQYF. The DNA of the CDR3 is TGTGCCAGCAGCGCCCAGGGACTGGATACGCAGTATTTT.

V is TRBV2 and J is TRBJ1-5; 8 positions match TRBD1. CDR1 is SNHLY, CDR2 FYNNEI, per germline. The CDR3 is 15 amino acids. The V gene end was trimmed by 3 bases and the J gene end by 6 bases; junction bases not matched to a gene: 7. In DNA, the CDR3 is TGTGCCAGCAGTGACAGGGGGCTAGGGCGTCAGCCCCAGCATTTT. Its translation is CASSDRGLGRQPQHF. The full variable domain, its missing parts supplied by reference TRBV2 and TRBJ1-5, is EPEVTQTPSHQVTQMGQEVILRCVPISNHLYFYWYRQILGQKVEFLVSFYNNEISEKSEIFDDQFSVERPDGSNFTLKIRSTKLEDSAMYFCASSDRGLGRQPQHFGDGTRLSIL.

Here the CDR3 DNA reads TGTGCCAGCTCAGATCCGGGACTAGTATTTGGTGAGCAGTTCTTC. This translates into CASSDPGLVFGEQFF. This chain connects TRBV18 to TRBJ2-1; 8 bases map to TRBD2. J gave up 9 bases and V 5 bases, and 12 bases lay outside the gene matches. The CDR3 totals 15 residues. Germline assignment: CDR1 KGHSH and CDR2 LQKENI. The full variable domain, with the rest looked up from reference TRBV18 and TRBJ2-1, is NAGVMQNPRHLVRRRGQEARLRCSPMKGHSHVYWYRQLPEEGLKFMVYLQKENIIDESGMPKERFSAEFPKEGPSILRIQQVVRGDSAAYFCASSDPGLVFGEQFFGPGTRLTVL.

The rearrangement links TRBV12-3 or TRBV12-4 to TRBJ1-1, with D possibly being TRBD1 (6 bases). The CDR3 length is 13 residues. Trimming pared 6 bases from V and 3 bases from J, leaving 11 bases between. DNA for the CDR3: TGTGCCAGCAGCACGAGGACAGACACTGAAGCTTTCTTT. Residues: CASSTRTDTEAFF.

V gene TRBV7-2 combines with J gene TRBJ2-7, with D uncertain. CDR3 length: 11 amino acids. The germline V gene has CDR1 SGHTA and CDR2 FQGNSA. V was clipped by 5 bases and J by 3 bases, with 5 bases between them. The DNA for the CDR3 is TGTGCCAGCAGCCGAGACTACGAGCAGTACTTC. Translation: CASSRDYEQYF.

The chain has TRBV20-1 and TRBJ2-5; D may be TRBD2 (7 bases). The germline V and J ends were trimmed by 7 bases and 5 bases, with 11 bases remaining between them. This CDR3 spans 11 amino acids. From germline, CDR1 is DFQATT and CDR2 SNEGSKA (reference sequence). The CDR3 sequence: CSVGGGETQYF. The CDR3 region has the DNA TGCAGTGTGGGAGGGGGGGAGACCCAGTACTTC.

This clone showed up just once. V is TRBV24-1 and J is TRBJ2-7; 10 nucleotides line up with TRBD1. Germline V gene data show CDR1 as KGHDR and CDR2 as SFDVKD. This CDR3 comprises 15 residues. V gave up 5 bases and J gave up 2 bases; unmatched junction bases: 5. CDR3 residues: CATSGGQGGPYEQYF. Here the CDR3 DNA reads TGTGCCACCAGTGGCGGACAGGGGGGCCCCTACGAGCAGTACTTC.

The chain joins TRBV30 to TRBJ1-4; TRBD1 matches at 7 bases. Germline CDR1 and CDR2: GTSNPN and SVGIG (reference sequence). V lost 2 bases to trimming and J lost 7 bases; unmatched junction nucleotides: 4. This CDR3 spans 13 amino acids. Here the CDR3 reads CAWSWPGGEKLFF. As DNA, the CDR3 is TGTGCCTGGAGTTGGCCAGGGGGTGAAAAACTGTTTTTT. The whole variable domain, remainder taken from reference TRBV30 and TRBJ1-4, is SQTIHQWPATLVQPVGSPLSLECTVEGTSNPNLYWYRQAAGRGLQLLFYSVGIGQISSEVPQNLSASRPQDRQFILSSKKLLLSDSGFYLCAWSWPGGEKLFFGSGTQLSVL.

The rearrangement joins TRBV18 to TRBJ2-1; 12 bases are a match to TRBD2. Germline assignment: CDR1 KGHSH and CDR2 LQKENI. Unmatched junction bases numbered 7, after V lost 2 bases and J lost 2 bases. The CDR3 sequence is 18 residues long. The DNA of the CDR3 is TGTGCCAGCTCACCAGACTACCTAGCGGGAGGGCCCTACAATGAGCAGTTCTTC. Residues: CASSPDYLAGGPYNEQFF.

The rearrangement uses TRBV29-1 and TRBJ2-7, with 11 bases aligning to TRBD2. The CDR3 loop spans 12 amino acids. Trimming at V came to 6 bases and at J to 5 bases, leaving 3 bases not matched to a gene. Germline V gene lookup returns CDR1 SQVTM and CDR2 ANQGSEA. CDR3 bases: TGCAGCGTCAGGGGACTAGCGGACGAGCAGTACTTC. This sequence encodes CSVRGLADEQYF.

V and J are TRBV30 and TRBJ2-1; 13 nucleotides align to TRBD2. Germline V lookup: CDR1 GTSNPN, CDR2 SVGIG (reference sequence). Trimming took 2 bases from V and 3 from J; bases not matched to a gene: 16. This CDR3 region has 20 residues. CDR3 residues: CAWSPTAGLAGIRNYNEQFF. CDR3 nucleotide sequence: TGTGCCTGGAGTCCAACCGCGGGACTAGCGGGGATCCGAAACTACAATGAGCAGTTCTTC.